This T cell receptor (beta chain) emerged from a study of cytomegalovirus exposure and HLA in healthy donors. Study-wide results and limits: The number of N-insertions in an Asian-associated ancestry cluster was reportedly below the roughly 670-donor mean in a later analysis. Associated with cytomegalovirus, according to the listing, were around 170 TCR beta chains. Later analysis showed TCR association rates varying by HLA locus, highest for DRB1 and lowest for HLA-C. The majority of TCR sequences were rare, yet some public TCRs appeared in many donors.

Notes on this clone: Its antigen is not identified.

Vbeta (60) and Jbeta (13) primers were used in the PCR. Here immunoSEQ multiplex PCR was the method, and the copy in TCRdb shows in-frame clones only, minus some. The record lists over 100,000 clones, of which the ten most abundant hold 3% to 4.5%. The clonotype comes from a man aged 25-40 years in good health and CMV-seronegative. The material sequenced was PBMCs.

The CDR3 loop reads CASTLQGVSTGELFF. In DNA form, the CDR3 reads TGTGCCAGCACCTTACAGGGGGTGAGCACCGGGGAGCTGTTTTTT. This chain uses TRBV6-5 with TRBJ2-2; 8 bases agree with TRBD1. The CDR3 is 15 amino acids. J lost 4 bases, V lost 7 bases, and 8 bases had no gene match. Germline CDR1 is MNHEY and CDR2 is SVGAGI.